Following are 22 T cell receptor beta chains from one sample sequenced in a study of shared clonotypes between healthy human individuals. TCRdb's copy holds only in-frame clones and misses some; the assay was immunoSEQ multiplex PCR. This sample has 2 million to 2.5 million clones, with about 95% found just once. CD45RO-negative, CCR7-selected cells formed the naive CD8 fraction, which excluded terminally differentiated effector memory CD45RA+ cells. The sample consisted of naive CD8+ T cells sorted from blood. The origin of the receptors is a man younger than 30 in good health.

The J gene is TRBJ2-3, the V gene TRBV6-5; 7 bases fit TRBD2. Germline V CDR1 and CDR2: MNHEY, SVGAGI. V lost 6 bases and J lost 0; bases outside the gene matches: 6. The CDR3 spans 15 residues. This CDR3 is CASRTGGLSTDTQYF. The DNA of the CDR3 is TGTGCCAGCAGGACGGGGGGACTTAGCACAGATACGCAGTATTTT.

The V and J genes are TRBV10-3 and TRBJ2-7, with TRBD2 identical over 9 bases. V shed 7 bases and J 5 bases; nucleotides not matched to a gene: 15. The CDR3 loop spans 16 amino acids. Germline V gene sequence: CDR1 ENHRY, CDR2 SYGVKD. For the CDR3, the DNA is TGTGCCATCACCCCAGGTAGCGGGGGTGATGTGGACGAGCAGTACTTC. Its protein product is CAITPGSGGDVDEQYF.

This clone was recorded only once. The chain is built from TRBV7-8 and TRBJ2-1; 13 nucleotides align to TRBD2. The germline gives CDR1 SGHVS, CDR2 FQNEAQ. V shed 1 base, J shed 7 bases, and the junction held 1 base outside the gene matches. The CDR3 is made up of 15 amino acids. The CDR3 is CASSLGTSGGNEQFF. Written as DNA, the CDR3 is TGTGCCAGCAGCTTAGGGACTAGCGGGGGTAATGAGCAGTTCTTC. Filled out from reference TRBV7-8 and TRBJ2-1, the complete variable domain reads GAGVSQSPRYKVAKRGQDVALRCDPISGHVSLFWYQQALGQGPEFLTYFQNEAQLDKSGLPSDRFFAERPEGSVSTLKIQRTQQEDSAVYLCASSLGTSGGNEQFFGPGTRLTVL.

This chain joins TRBV9 and TRBJ2-7; D could derive from TRBD1 or TRBD2 (5 bases each). This CDR3 spans 12 amino acids. The V gene's germline CDR1 is SGDLS and CDR2 YYNGEE. Trimming pared 0 bases from V and 7 bases from J, leaving 8 bases between. The CDR3 region is CASSVERGEQYF. For the CDR3, the DNA is TGTGCCAGCAGCGTAGAGAGGGGAGAGCAGTACTTC.

The genes are TRBV7-9 and TRBJ1-5; 9 bases align to TRBD1. This CDR3 comprises 14 residues. The germline V gene encodes CDR1 SEHNR and CDR2 FQNEAQ (reference sequence). V shed 5 bases and J 5 bases; nucleotides not matched to a gene: 4. As DNA, the CDR3 is TGTGCCAGCAGCCTGGACAGGGGAGATCAGCCCCAGCATTTT. Amino acids: CASSLDRGDQPQHF.

This chain uses TRBV29-1 with TRBJ1-2; D unclear. Looked up from germline, CDR1 is SQVTM and CDR2 is ANQGSEA. Trimming took 5 bases from V and 3 from J, leaving 16 bases between them. The CDR3 spans 14 residues. CDR3 bases: TGCAGCGTTAAGGGCCTACTTGGGGACTATGGCTACACCTTC. It specifies CSVKGLLGDYGYTF.

The rearrangement joins TRBV27 to TRBJ2-5; D is ambiguous. CDR3 length: 14 residues. The germline V and J ends were trimmed by 3 bases and 0 bases, with 8 bases remaining between them. Germline V lookup: CDR1 MNHEY, CDR2 SMNVEV (reference sequence). In DNA form, the CDR3 reads TGTGCCAGCAGTTTTCTCAGGAACCAAGAGACCCAGTACTTC. Amino acid sequence: CASSFLRNQETQYF.

J is TRBJ2-6 and V is TRBV7-9; possibly TRBD1 for D (6 bases). The germline CDR1 and CDR2 sequences are SEHNR and FQNEAQ (reference sequence). Trimming cost V 5 bases and J 0 bases, with 14 bases left between them. CDR3 length equals 17 residues. The CDR3: CASSPGHGGSGANVLTF. CDR3 in DNA: TGTGCCAGCAGCCCGGGACACGGCGGCTCTGGGGCCAACGTCCTGACTTTC.

This chain links TRBV5-4 with TRBJ2-5; D not certain. The CDR3 runs 13 residues. The V and J ends lost 0 bases and 6 bases respectively, with 9 bases between them. Germline V gene data show CDR1 as SGHNT and CDR2 as YYREEE (reference sequence). For the CDR3, the DNA is TGTGCCAGCAGCTTGGAAGCGCCACAGACCCAGTACTTC. Its protein product is CASSLEAPQTQYF.

This chain joins TRBV9 and TRBJ2-7, with 10 bases lining up with TRBD2. Germline V CDR1 and CDR2: SGDLS, YYNGEE. V was pared by 2 bases and J by 5 bases, with 7 bases of the junction left unmatched. The CDR3 extends over 15 amino acids. This chain's CDR3 is CASSVGASGSHEQYF. In DNA, the CDR3 is TGTGCCAGCAGCGTTGGGGCTAGCGGGAGCCACGAGCAGTACTTC. Full variable domain (rest looked up from reference TRBV9 and TRBJ2-7): DSGVTQTPKHLITATGQRVTLRCSPRSGDLSVYWYQQSLDQGLQFLIQYYNGEERAKGNILERFSAQQFPDLHSELNLSSLELGDSALYFCASSVGASGSHEQYFGPGTRLTVT.

For this clone: Other nucleotide sequences in the sample specify the same CDR3. The chain joins TRBV5-6 to TRBJ2-7; D not resolved. The V end lost 0 bases, the J end lost 3 bases, and 4 bases lay between the germline ends. This CDR3 spans 12 amino acids. Germline CDR1 SGHDT, CDR2 YYEEEE. The CDR3 DNA is TGTGCCAGCAGCTTGGAGAACTACGAGCAGTACTTC. Its translation is CASSLENYEQYF.

This rearrangement joins TRBV28 to TRBJ1-2, with D hard to call. The V end lost 5 bases, the J end lost 8 bases, and 27 bases lay between the germline ends. This CDR3 is built from 17 residues. Germline CDR1 reads MDHEN; CDR2 reads SYDVKM. The CDR3 region is CASSPQSGILNPPGYTF. The CDR3, as DNA: TGTGCCAGCAGTCCCCAATCAGGCATCCTCAACCCACCGGGCTACACCTTC.

In regard to this clone: The same CDR3 can be traced to other DNA sequences in this sample. The CDR3 DNA sequence: TGTGCCAGCAGTGAGATGGGCTCTGGAAACACCATATATTTT. This sequence encodes CASSEMGSGNTIYF. The rearrangement joins TRBV6-1 to TRBJ1-3, with unresolved D. Germline V gene lookup returns CDR1 MNHNS and CDR2 SASEGT. CDR3 size: 14 residues. V gave up 3 bases and J gave up 0 bases, with 6 bases separating them.

The J gene is TRBJ1-5, the V gene TRBV6-5; D is uncertain. The germline V gene encodes CDR1 MNHEY and CDR2 SVGAGI. V dropped 4 bases and J dropped 5 bases, with 6 bases sitting between them. The CDR3 spans 12 residues. CDR3: CASSFYDQPQHF. The CDR3 DNA is TGTGCCAGCAGTTTTTACGATCAGCCCCAGCATTTT.

The CDR3 region is CASSHASGTGGYEQYF. For the CDR3, the DNA is TGCGCCAGCAGCCACGCATCGGGGACAGGGGGGTACGAGCAGTACTTC. The genes are TRBV4-1 and TRBJ2-7; TRBD1 matches at 11 bases. The CDR3 totals 16 residues. The germline V gene encodes CDR1 MGHRA and CDR2 YSYEKL. V was pared by 3 bases and J by 4 bases, with 8 bases of the junction left unmatched.

CDR3 region: CASSSTLGGEGYTF. The CDR3 DNA follows: TGTGCCAGCAGCTCCACCCTGGGGGGGGAAGGCTACACCTTC. This sequence joins TRBV11-2 and TRBJ1-2; D might be TRBD1 (5 bases). V lost 4 bases and J lost 8, with 17 bases in between. The CDR3 consists of 14 residues. Germline CDR1 and CDR2: SGHAT and FQNNGV.

The chain is built from TRBV15 and TRBJ1-4, with 7 positions matching TRBD1. CDR3 length equals 16 residues. Germline trimming cut 5 bases from V and 5 bases from J; bases unmatched to any gene: 11. Germline CDR1 is LNHNV and CDR2 is YYDKDF (reference sequence). In DNA, the CDR3 is TGTGCCACCAGCGGGCCCGGGACAGACGAAAATGAAAAACTGTTTTTT. This sequence encodes CATSGPGTDENEKLFF.

The chain is built from TRBV6-1 and TRBJ2-2; the D is unclear. The germline V gene has CDR1 MNHNS and CDR2 SASEGT. V lost 7 bases, J lost 5 bases, and 11 bases lay in between. CDR3 size: 13 residues. The DNA for the CDR3 is TGTGCCAGCAATGGTGTGGAAACCGGGGAGCTGTTTTTT. The encoded protein is CASNGVETGELFF.

This chain joins TRBV7-9 and TRBJ2-7; 8 bases align to TRBD1. J was trimmed by 5 bases and V by 2 bases; bases with no gene match: 2. There are 13 residues in the CDR3. Germline V CDR1 and CDR2: SEHNR, FQNEAQ (reference sequence). CDR3 sequence (DNA): TGTGCCAGCAGCTTAACAGGGGGGAACGAGCAGTACTTC. Protein product: CASSLTGGNEQYF.

This chain links TRBV5-6 with TRBJ2-3; D unclear. The V and J ends lost 2 bases and 5 bases respectively, with 3 bases between them. The CDR3 length is 11 residues. Looked up from germline, CDR1 is SGHDT and CDR2 is YYEEEE. CDR3 sequence: CASSFVDTQYF. CDR3 sequence (DNA): TGTGCCAGCAGCTTTGTAGATACGCAGTATTTT.

The rearrangement links TRBV5-4 to TRBJ2-3, with D perhaps matching TRBD2 (6 bases). CDR1 and CDR2 (germline): SGHNT, YYREEE (reference sequence). The V end lost 2 bases, the J end lost 4 bases, and 11 bases lay between the germline ends. This CDR3 has 14 residues. CDR3 sequence reads: CASSFRAGADTQYF. The CDR3 DNA reads TGTGCCAGCAGCTTTCGAGCGGGTGCAGATACGCAGTATTTT.

This clone was counted once. V gene TRBV7-8 combines with J gene TRBJ1-3; D gene uncertain. Germline loops: CDR1 SGHVS, CDR2 FQNEAQ. The germline V and J ends were trimmed by 0 bases and 0 bases, with 9 bases remaining between them. This CDR3 is 16 amino acids long. CDR3 DNA sequence: TGTGCCAGCAGCTTAGCTCCAGCTCACTCTGGAAACACCATATATTTT. Translating gives CASSLAPAHSGNTIYF.